The rows below give T cell receptor beta chains drawn from one sample of a study of OX40 agonist ivuxolimab in advanced cancers. Assay: immunoSEQ multiplex PCR; the TCRdb copy retains only in-frame clones and omits some. Of 60,000 to 75,000 clones detected, 84% appear once; the ten largest clones hold roughly 7.9%. This material consisted of CD4+ or CD8+ T cells sorted from blood, taken in a trial of the OX40 agonist ivuxolimab. The receptors derive from an adult with an advanced solid tumor such as melanoma, head and neck, liver or kidney cancer. CDR3s include the opening cysteine and the closing phenylalanine or tryptophan. The order of the fields is clone size, D gene, V gene, J gene, CDR3 length, CDR3 DNA, CDR3 protein. A D gene is named only where the DNA matches it firmly. Size values are once, few and many counts, or a class for expanded clones, and some rows have none.

abundance: .; d_gene: .; v_gene: TRBV6-5; j_gene: TRBJ1-1; len: 15; CDR3nt: TGTGCCAGCAGTTACGGCCCAACACGGGTAACTGAAGCTTTCTTT; CDR3aa: CASSYGPTRVTEAFF
abundance: .; d_gene: TRBD2; v_gene: TRBV4-3; j_gene: TRBJ2-1; len: 18; CDR3nt: TGCGCCAGCAGCCAAGATCCAAGGCGCCTAGCGGTTACTAATGAGCAGTTCTTC; CDR3aa: CASSQDPRRLAVTNEQFF
abundance: many; d_gene: .; v_gene: TRBV2; j_gene: TRBJ1-2; len: 11; CDR3nt: TGTGCCAGTCAGTATGAGGATGGCTACACCTTC; CDR3aa: CASQYEDGYTF
abundance: .; d_gene: .; v_gene: TRBV5-4; j_gene: TRBJ2-6; len: 15; CDR3nt: TGTGCCAGCAGCTTAGGGAACTCTGGGGCCAACGTCCTGACTTTC; CDR3aa: CASSLGNSGANVLTF
abundance: .; d_gene: TRBD2; v_gene: TRBV5-1; j_gene: TRBJ2-2; len: 16; CDR3nt: TGCGCCAGCAGCTTGATAGCTAGCGGGGGGACCGGGGAGCTGTTTTTT; CDR3aa: CASSLIASGGTGELFF
abundance: .; d_gene: TRBD1; v_gene: TRBV14; j_gene: TRBJ2-7; len: 14; CDR3nt: TGTGCCAGCAGCCCACTACAGGGGGCGTACGAGCAGTACTTC; CDR3aa: CASSPLQGAYEQYF
abundance: .; d_gene: .; v_gene: TRBV5-4; j_gene: TRBJ1-2; len: 14; CDR3nt: TGTGCCAGCAGCTTCCTTGGGAGGATCGATGGCTACACCTTC; CDR3aa: CASSFLGRIDGYTF
abundance: few; d_gene: .; v_gene: TRBV7-2; j_gene: TRBJ1-5; len: 15; CDR3nt: TGTGCCAGCAGCCCCGGAGGGACTAGCAATCAGCCCCAGCATTTT; CDR3aa: CASSPGGTSNQPQHF
abundance: .; d_gene: .; v_gene: TRBV5-1; j_gene: TRBJ2-2; len: 13; CDR3nt: TGCGCCAGCAGGGACAGGAACACCGGGGAGCTGTTTTTT; CDR3aa: CASRDRNTGELFF
abundance: .; d_gene: TRBD1; v_gene: TRBV5-8; j_gene: TRBJ2-6; len: 17; CDR3nt: TGTGCCAGCACCGCCGGGACAGTGATCTCTGGGGCCAACGTCCTGACTTTC; CDR3aa: CASTAGTVISGANVLTF
abundance: few; d_gene: TRBD1; v_gene: TRBV7-3; j_gene: TRBJ1-2; len: 15; CDR3nt: TGTGCCAGCAGCTCAACTCCGGGACAGGTACATGGCTACACCTTC; CDR3aa: CASSSTPGQVHGYTF
abundance: .; d_gene: .; v_gene: TRBV7-8; j_gene: TRBJ2-7; len: 17; CDR3nt: TGTGCCAGCAGCTTAGTGGCGGCGAGCAGGGGTGAATACGAGCAGTACTTC; CDR3aa: CASSLVAASRGEYEQYF
abundance: .; d_gene: .; v_gene: TRBV7-3; j_gene: TRBJ2-4; len: 16; CDR3nt: TGTGCCAGCAGCTCCATTTTGAGGTTAGCCAAAAACATTCAGTACTTC; CDR3aa: CASSSILRLAKNIQYF
abundance: .; d_gene: .; v_gene: TRBV7-3; j_gene: TRBJ2-1; len: 17; CDR3nt: TGTGCCAGCAGCTTAGGTCTTGGGGGGAGCTCCTACAATGAGCAGTTCTTC; CDR3aa: CASSLGLGGSSYNEQFF
abundance: once; d_gene: .; v_gene: TRBV6-6; j_gene: TRBJ2-7; len: 11; CDR3nt: TGTGCCAGCAGTTCCCGCGGCGTGCAGTACTTC; CDR3aa: CASSSRGVQYF
abundance: once; d_gene: TRBD1; v_gene: TRBV2; j_gene: TRBJ2-5; len: 15; CDR3nt: TGTGCCAGCAGCCCATGGACAGGGGGCCAAGAGACCCAGTACTTC; CDR3aa: CASSPWTGGQETQYF
abundance: .; d_gene: .; v_gene: TRBV7-2; j_gene: TRBJ1-3; len: 14; CDR3nt: TGTGCCAGCAGCCCCTGGACAGTTGGAAACACCATATATTTT; CDR3aa: CASSPWTVGNTIYF
abundance: few; d_gene: .; v_gene: TRBV6-5; j_gene: TRBJ2-7; len: 12; CDR3nt: TGTGCCAGCAGTTACAGGGAAGGAAAGCAGTACTTC; CDR3aa: CASSYREGKQYF
abundance: .; d_gene: TRBD1; v_gene: TRBV18; j_gene: TRBJ1-1; len: 15; CDR3nt: TGTGCCAGCTCACCACCGCGACAGGGGGCAGGTGAAGCTTTCTTT; CDR3aa: CASSPPRQGAGEAFF
abundance: .; d_gene: .; v_gene: TRBV6-4; j_gene: TRBJ1-1; len: 13; CDR3nt: TGTGCCAGCAGCCCCAGGGAGAACACTGAAGCTTTCTTT; CDR3aa: CASSPRENTEAFF
abundance: .; d_gene: TRBD1; v_gene: TRBV19; j_gene: TRBJ2-5; len: 15; CDR3nt: TGTGCCAGTAGTATCGCAGGGGGCGCATCAGAGACCCAGTACTTC; CDR3aa: CASSIAGGASETQYF
abundance: once; d_gene: TRBD2; v_gene: TRBV4-3; j_gene: TRBJ2-1; len: 18; CDR3nt: TGCGCCAGCAGCCAAGAGAGGACTAGCGGGAGCTCCTACAATGAGCAGTTCTTC; CDR3aa: CASSQERTSGSSYNEQFF
abundance: .; d_gene: .; v_gene: TRBV28; j_gene: TRBJ2-7; len: 15; CDR3nt: TGTGCCAGCACTCTAGGGACTTATAGCAACTACGAGCAGTACTTC; CDR3aa: CASTLGTYSNYEQYF
abundance: .; d_gene: .; v_gene: TRBV4-3; j_gene: TRBJ1-5; len: 14; CDR3nt: TGCGCCAGCAGCCGTAACAGGGAAAATCAGCCCCAGCATTTT; CDR3aa: CASSRNRENQPQHF
abundance: .; d_gene: .; v_gene: TRBV30; j_gene: TRBJ1-2; len: 12; CDR3nt: TGTGCCTGGGAGACAGGACCCTATGGCTACACCTTC; CDR3aa: CAWETGPYGYTF
abundance: .; d_gene: TRBD2; v_gene: TRBV5-1; j_gene: TRBJ2-2; len: 16; CDR3nt: TGCGCCAGCAGCCTTCTAGCGGGGGCGAACACCGGGGAGCTGTTTTTT; CDR3aa: CASSLLAGANTGELFF
abundance: once; d_gene: TRBD2; v_gene: TRBV19; j_gene: TRBJ2-1; len: 14; CDR3nt: TGTGCCAGTAGTCTTCTAGCGGGAGTAGATGAGCAGTTCTTC; CDR3aa: CASSLLAGVDEQFF
abundance: once; d_gene: .; v_gene: TRBV13; j_gene: TRBJ2-1; len: 17; CDR3nt: TGTGCCAGCAGCTCGACTAGGCTTGGACCCCTTCAAAATGAGCAGTTCTTC; CDR3aa: CASSSTRLGPLQNEQFF
abundance: .; d_gene: TRBD1; v_gene: TRBV27; j_gene: TRBJ1-2; len: 13; CDR3nt: TGTGCCAGCAGTTCCTGGACAGGGGTTGGCTACACCTTC; CDR3aa: CASSSWTGVGYTF
abundance: .; d_gene: .; v_gene: TRBV4-3; j_gene: TRBJ2-1; len: 18; CDR3nt: TGCGCCAGCAGCCCAAGAGGGAGCTCCGCTAGCTCCTACAATGAGCAGTTCTTC; CDR3aa: CASSPRGSSASSYNEQFF
abundance: .; d_gene: .; v_gene: TRBV6-5; j_gene: TRBJ2-7; len: 13; CDR3nt: TGTGCCAGCAGTGAGAGGGCTCCCTACGAGCAGTACTTC; CDR3aa: CASSERAPYEQYF
abundance: .; d_gene: .; v_gene: TRBV28; j_gene: TRBJ2-7; len: 12; CDR3nt: TGTGCCAGCAGCTCGTCCCTCTACGAGCAGTACTTC; CDR3aa: CASSSSLYEQYF
abundance: .; d_gene: TRBD1; v_gene: TRBV5-4; j_gene: TRBJ2-1; len: 13; CDR3nt: TGTGCCAGCAGCCTAGGGACAGGGGGTGAGCAGTTCTTC; CDR3aa: CASSLGTGGEQFF
abundance: once; d_gene: .; v_gene: TRBV7-2; j_gene: TRBJ1-2; len: 15; CDR3nt: TGTGCCAGCAGCTCCCGACAGAACGATAACTATGGCTACACCTTC; CDR3aa: CASSSRQNDNYGYTF
abundance: once; d_gene: .; v_gene: TRBV18; j_gene: TRBJ2-1; len: 15; CDR3nt: TGTGCCAGCTCATCCCTGGGAGGAGGGGCCAATGAGCAGTTCTTC; CDR3aa: CASSSLGGGANEQFF
abundance: .; d_gene: .; v_gene: TRBV15; j_gene: TRBJ1-1; len: 15; CDR3nt: TGTGCCACCGGCCGGGAGGCTAACCCTATGGCTGAAGCTTTCTTT; CDR3aa: CATGREANPMAEAFF
abundance: .; d_gene: TRBD2; v_gene: TRBV6-7; j_gene: TRBJ2-5; len: 13; CDR3nt: TGTGCCACCCCGGGACTAGGGGAAGAGACCCAGTACTTC; CDR3aa: CATPGLGEETQYF
abundance: .; d_gene: .; v_gene: TRBV21-1; j_gene: TRBJ1-3; len: 15; CDR3nt: TGTGCCAGCAGCAATGGGACAGGGGTTGGAAACACCATATATTTT; CDR3aa: CASSNGTGVGNTIYF
abundance: .; d_gene: .; v_gene: TRBV28; j_gene: TRBJ1-5; len: 15; CDR3nt: TGTGCCAGCAGTAGCCCACAGGGCGACAATCAGCCCCAGCATTTT; CDR3aa: CASSSPQGDNQPQHF
abundance: .; d_gene: TRBD2; v_gene: TRBV5-1; j_gene: TRBJ2-5; len: 16; CDR3nt: TGCGCCAGCAGCTTGGAATTAGCGGGGGGGCGAGAGACCCAGTACTTC; CDR3aa: CASSLELAGGRETQYF
abundance: medium-sized; d_gene: TRBD1; v_gene: TRBV5-6; j_gene: TRBJ2-7; len: 14; CDR3nt: TGTGCCAGCAGCTTAGGACAGGCGGCCTACGAGCAGTACTTC; CDR3aa: CASSLGQAAYEQYF
abundance: .; d_gene: .; v_gene: TRBV25-1; j_gene: TRBJ1-5; len: 17; CDR3nt: TGTGCCAGCAACGAATACCGACGTAAGGAAGGCAATCAGCCCCAGCATTTT; CDR3aa: CASNEYRRKEGNQPQHF
abundance: .; d_gene: TRBD2; v_gene: TRBV4-3; j_gene: TRBJ2-7; len: 18; CDR3nt: TGCGCCAGCAGCCAAAGGTCCGGGACTAGCGGGAGAGGCGACGAGCAGTACTTC; CDR3aa: CASSQRSGTSGRGDEQYF
abundance: .; d_gene: .; v_gene: TRBV25-1; j_gene: TRBJ2-7; len: 12; CDR3nt: TGTGCCAGCAAACACGACAGCTACGAGCAGTACTTC; CDR3aa: CASKHDSYEQYF
abundance: .; d_gene: .; v_gene: TRBV5-1; j_gene: TRBJ1-4; len: 15; CDR3nt: TGCGCCAGCAGCCCGGGAGGGACCTCTAATGAAAAACTGTTTTTT; CDR3aa: CASSPGGTSNEKLFF
abundance: .; d_gene: TRBD1; v_gene: TRBV7-9; j_gene: TRBJ2-1; len: 14; CDR3nt: TGTGCCAGCAGCTACAGGGGTGAGAGCAATGAGCAGTTCTTC; CDR3aa: CASSYRGESNEQFF
abundance: once; d_gene: TRBD2; v_gene: TRBV7-2; j_gene: TRBJ2-1; len: 15; CDR3nt: TGTGCCAGCAGCTTAGGCGGGAGGGTCTCAGGTGAGCAGTTCTTC; CDR3aa: CASSLGGRVSGEQFF
abundance: .; d_gene: .; v_gene: TRBV15; j_gene: TRBJ2-5; len: 12; CDR3nt: TGTGCCACGGGCTCCCCCCAAGAGACCCAGTACTTC; CDR3aa: CATGSPQETQYF
abundance: .; d_gene: .; v_gene: TRBV13; j_gene: TRBJ1-2; len: 14; CDR3nt: TGTGCCAGCAGCTCAGGTGACAGCACCTATGGCTACACCTTC; CDR3aa: CASSSGDSTYGYTF
abundance: .; d_gene: TRBD1; v_gene: TRBV6-6; j_gene: TRBJ1-6; len: 14; CDR3nt: TGTGCCAGCAGCATAACAGGGGGGGATTCACCCCTCCACTTT; CDR3aa: CASSITGGDSPLHF
abundance: .; d_gene: .; v_gene: TRBV5-1; j_gene: TRBJ2-3; len: 14; CDR3nt: TGCGCCAGCAGCTTGGCCGGTGGGGCAGATACGCAGTATTTT; CDR3aa: CASSLAGGADTQYF
abundance: .; d_gene: .; v_gene: TRBV10-1; j_gene: TRBJ1-5; len: 14; CDR3nt: TGCGCCAGCAGCGACTTTTGGGGGTGTCAGCCCCAGCATTTT; CDR3aa: CASSDFWGCQPQHF
abundance: .; d_gene: TRBD2; v_gene: TRBV19; j_gene: TRBJ2-1; len: 16; CDR3nt: TGTGCCAGTAGCTCTTTCCTAGCGGGGGCCTACAATGAGCAGTTCTTC; CDR3aa: CASSSFLAGAYNEQFF
abundance: .; d_gene: TRBD2; v_gene: TRBV11-3; j_gene: TRBJ2-1; len: 17; CDR3nt: TGTGCCAGCAGCAGCTCATCTGGGAGGGGCCCCTACAATGAGCAGTTCTTC; CDR3aa: CASSSSSGRGPYNEQFF
abundance: once; d_gene: .; v_gene: TRBV7-2; j_gene: TRBJ2-7; len: 14; CDR3nt: TGTGCCAGCAGCTCCGCTGCGGGCTCCTACGAGCAGTACTTC; CDR3aa: CASSSAAGSYEQYF
abundance: .; d_gene: .; v_gene: TRBV7-8; j_gene: TRBJ1-4; len: 14; CDR3nt: TGTGCCAGCAGCCCACAGGAAACTAATGAAAAACTGTTTTTT; CDR3aa: CASSPQETNEKLFF
abundance: .; d_gene: TRBD1; v_gene: TRBV28; j_gene: TRBJ1-2; len: 14; CDR3nt: TGTGCCAGCAGTACACCGACAGGGATAGGCGGCTACACCTTC; CDR3aa: CASSTPTGIGGYTF
abundance: once; d_gene: .; v_gene: TRBV6-5; j_gene: TRBJ1-1; len: 13; CDR3nt: TGTGCCAGCAGTTACTTGGAGACTGGGGAAGCTTTCTTT; CDR3aa: CASSYLETGEAFF
abundance: .; d_gene: TRBD1; v_gene: TRBV5-6; j_gene: TRBJ1-2; len: 15; CDR3nt: TGTGCCAGCAGCCTTGACAGGGGGGTTAACTATGGCTACACCTTC; CDR3aa: CASSLDRGVNYGYTF
abundance: .; d_gene: .; v_gene: TRBV7-2; j_gene: TRBJ1-1; len: 13; CDR3nt: TGTGCCAGCAGCTTAGACCCCAGAGGTGAAGCTTTCTTT; CDR3aa: CASSLDPRGEAFF